Below, 28 T cell receptor beta chains from the same sample are listed, as sequenced in a study of T cells in tuberculosis. Documented time point: new active TB diagnosis, blood taken before or within 7 days of starting treatment. The protocol was immunoSEQ multiplex PCR, while the TCRdb copy is restricted to in-frame clones and leaves out a portion. Of tens of thousands of clones listed, about 84% are singletons. Sequenced material: PBMCs, taken at tuberculosis diagnosis. All receptors come from an adult with tuberculosis.

By sample fraction, this clone is medium-sized (0.01 to 0.1%). CDR3 coding DNA: TGTGCCAGCAGGTCGTCAGGCGGGGGGTCGTTCAATGAGCAGTTCTTC. Protein: CASRSSGGGSFNEQFF. The chain combines TRBV27 with TRBJ2-1; 8 positions match TRBD2. The germline CDR1 and CDR2 sequences are MNHEY and SMNVEV (reference sequence). There are 16 residues in the CDR3. With 6 bases clipped from V and 6 bases from J, the junction kept 13 bases outside the gene matches.

This clone has a handful of counts. The chain combines TRBV18 with TRBJ1-3; 8 bases match TRBD1. In germline, CDR1 is KGHSH, CDR2 LQKENI. J gave up 8 bases and V 3 bases, and 6 bases lay outside the gene matches. The CDR3 is 14 amino acids. CDR3 in amino acids: CASSPDRAGDTIYF. The CDR3, as DNA: TGTGCCAGCTCACCGGACAGGGCGGGGGACACCATATATTTT.

The chain links TRBV18 to TRBJ2-7; 12 positions match TRBD1. In germline, CDR1 is KGHSH, CDR2 LQKENI. V was pared by 6 bases and J by 3 bases, with 9 bases of the junction left unmatched. The CDR3 loop spans 16 amino acids. The CDR3 is CASSPTGTGGNYEQYF. The DNA of the CDR3 is TGTGCCAGCTCGCCCACCGGGACAGGGGGCAACTACGAGCAGTACTTC.

V and J are TRBV18 and TRBJ1-1; D gene uncertain. This CDR3 spans 14 amino acids. V lost 2 bases, J lost 7 bases, and 14 bases lay in between. CDR1 and CDR2 (germline): KGHSH, LQKENI. The CDR3 protein is CASSPNYGGDEAFF. The CDR3 region has the DNA TGTGCCAGCTCACCAAATTACGGCGGAGATGAAGCTTTCTTT.

The chain joins TRBV10-2 to TRBJ1-2, with D tentatively TRBD1 (5 bases). The ends were cut back, 3 bases at V and 3 bases at J, with 14 bases in the middle. This CDR3 spans 15 amino acids. Germline V gene lookup returns CDR1 WSHSY and CDR2 SAAADI. The CDR3 loop reads CASSDVGRGDYGYTF. The CDR3 nucleotides are TGCGCCAGCAGTGACGTGGGGCGGGGGGACTATGGCTACACCTTC.

The V call is TRBV15, the J call TRBJ2-1; tentative D call: TRBD1 (5 bases). Germline V CDR1 and CDR2: LNHNV, YYDKDF (reference sequence). The CDR3 has 15 amino acids. V lost 9 bases, J lost 4 bases, and 19 bases lay in between. The CDR3 nucleotides read TGTGCCACAGACTCGGTCGGGCAGGGTTACAATGAGCAGTTCTTC. The encoded protein is CATDSVGQGYNEQFF. The full variable domain, completed using reference TRBV15 and TRBJ2-1, is DAMVIQNPRYQVTQFGKPVTLSCSQTLNHNVMYWYQQKSSQAPKLLFHYYDKDFNNEADTPDNFQSRRPNTSFCFLDIRSPGLGDTAMYLCATDSVGQGYNEQFFGPGTRLTVL.

This chain joins TRBV7-2 and TRBJ2-1, with 9 nucleotides matching TRBD1. The CDR3 spans 15 residues. Trimming cost V 3 bases and J 3 bases; bases outside gene matches: 3. Germline CDR1 is SGHTA and CDR2 is FQGNSA. This chain's CDR3 is CASSLRDRDYNEQFF. The CDR3 DNA reads as TGTGCCAGCAGCTTGAGGGACAGGGACTACAATGAGCAGTTCTTC.

The chain carries TRBV5-5 and TRBJ1-4, with a tentative D call TRBD1 (6 bases). This CDR3 region has 15 residues. CDR1 is SGHKS, CDR2 YYEKEE, per germline (reference sequence). The V gene lost 0 bases and the J gene lost 2 bases, with 8 bases spanning the gap. CDR3 nucleotide sequence: TGTGCCAGCAGCTTGGGGACAGTTACTAATGAAAAACTGTTTTTT. Translated: CASSLGTVTNEKLFF.

The chain recombines TRBV25-1 with TRBJ2-3; 10 nucleotides line up with TRBD1. This CDR3 contains 17 residues. CDR1 is MGHDK, CDR2 SYGVNS, per germline. Germline trimming cut 2 bases from V and 1 base from J; bases unmatched to any gene: 6. Here the CDR3 DNA reads TGTGCCAGCAGTGAACCGACAGGGGGCAAGGGCACAGATACGCAGTATTTT. Protein: CASSEPTGGKGTDTQYF.

The V gene is TRBV6-1, the J gene TRBJ2-7, with D possibly being TRBD1 (6 bases). The V end was cut by 4 bases, the J end by 2 bases, with 15 bases between. Germline assignment: CDR1 MNHNS and CDR2 SASEGT. This CDR3 region has 15 residues. The CDR3 region has the DNA TGTGCCAGCAGTGCGAGCAGGGGACGGCCCTACGAGCAGTACTTC. Its protein is CASSASRGRPYEQYF.

The V and J genes are TRBV10-2 and TRBJ1-1, with TRBD1 identical over 12 bases. There are 17 residues in the CDR3. Germline V gene data show CDR1 as WSHSY and CDR2 as SAAADI. The V segment lost 8 bases and the J segment 5 bases; nucleotides outside the gene matches: 15. The CDR3 spells CASGDRGRKNGRTEAFF. The CDR3 coding sequence is TGCGCCAGCGGGGACAGGGGGCGAAAGAATGGAAGAACTGAAGCTTTCTTT.

The chain has TRBV7-9 and TRBJ1-1; D is ambiguous. V lost 3 bases and J lost 5, with 19 bases in between. The CDR3 loop spans 16 amino acids. The germline V gene encodes CDR1 SEHNR and CDR2 FQNEAQ (reference sequence). The CDR3: CASSFRTGEGGTEAFF. CDR3 sequence (DNA): TGTGCCAGCAGCTTCAGGACCGGGGAGGGAGGGACTGAAGCTTTCTTT. Looking up the rest from reference TRBV7-9 and TRBJ1-1 gives the full variable domain: DTGVSQNPRHKITKRGQNVTFRCDPISEHNRLYWYRQTLGQGPEFLTYFQNEAQLEKSRLLSDRFSAERPKGSFSTLEIQRTEQGDSAMYLCASSFRTGEGGTEAFFGQGTRLTVV.

This clone was counted only a few times. The rearrangement joins TRBV28 to TRBJ1-2; 9 nucleotides agree with TRBD1. J was trimmed by 8 bases and V by 2 bases; bases with no gene match: 3. CDR1 is MDHEN, CDR2 SYDVKM, per germline. The CDR3 spans 13 residues. CDR3 coding DNA: TGTGCCAGCAGTTTACCCACAGGGGGCGGCTACACCTTC. Translating it yields CASSLPTGGGYTF.

The sample holds one count of this clone. V is TRBV5-4 and J is TRBJ1-1, with no clear D. Trimming removed 3 bases at V and 0 bases at J, with 9 bases between. CDR3 length: 14 residues. Germline CDR1 and CDR2: SGHNT and YYREEE (reference sequence). CDR3 residues: CASSYSFLNTEAFF. The CDR3 DNA follows: TGTGCCAGCAGCTACAGCTTCTTGAACACTGAAGCTTTCTTT.

This rearrangement joins TRBV28 to TRBJ2-6; no reliable D call. The CDR3 consists of 16 residues. Trimming shortened V by 6 bases and J by 4 bases, and 16 bases separated the two germline ends. Germline assignment: CDR1 MDHEN and CDR2 SYDVKM. The CDR3 here is CASSPTAVPGANVLTF. CDR3 bases: TGTGCCAGCAGCCCAACGGCGGTACCCGGGGCCAACGTCCTGACTTTC.

The V and J genes are TRBV6-5 and TRBJ2-1; D is ambiguous. With 2 bases removed from V and 5 bases from J, the gap between germline ends came to 10 bases. Germline assignment: CDR1 MNHEY and CDR2 SVGAGI. The CDR3 runs to 14 residues. The CDR3 spells CASSYSNLDNEQFF. Here the CDR3 DNA reads TGTGCCAGCAGTTACAGCAACTTAGACAATGAGCAGTTCTTC.

The genes are TRBV27 and TRBJ2-1; a weak D match, TRBD2 (6 bases). V shed 0 bases and J shed 6 bases, with 12 bases lying between them. The CDR3 covers 15 residues. Germline CDR1 reads MNHEY; CDR2 reads SMNVEV (reference sequence). The CDR3 bases are TGTGCCAGCAGTTTATCGGCTAGCGAAGTCAATGAGCAGTTCTTC. This translates into CASSLSASEVNEQFF.

CDR3 amino acids: CASSLAGGGETQYF. The CDR3, as DNA: TGTGCCAGCAGCTTAGCGGGAGGGGGAGAGACCCAGTACTTC. This sequence joins TRBV7-6 and TRBJ2-5, with D possibly being TRBD2 (7 bases). The CDR3 contains 14 residues. V lost 0 bases and J lost 4, with 9 bases in between. Looked up from germline, CDR1 is SGHVS and CDR2 is FNYEAQ.

CDR3 bases: TGTGCCAGCAGTGACTACAGGGGGCTTAATCAGCCCCAGCATTTT. Encoded protein: CASSDYRGLNQPQHF. V and J are TRBV6-1 and TRBJ1-5; 9 bases align to TRBD1. CDR1 is MNHNS and CDR2 is SASEGT in the germline V gene. This CDR3 is built from 15 residues. The J segment lost 4 bases and the V segment lost 3 bases, leaving 4 bases of the junction unmatched.

The chain joins TRBV5-5 to TRBJ2-5, with D maybe TRBD1 (5 bases). V was pared by 0 bases and J by 5 bases, with 14 bases between. CDR3 length: 15 residues. CDR1 is SGHKS and CDR2 is YYEKEE in the germline V gene (reference sequence). The CDR3: CASSLAVTVGETQYF. The CDR3 DNA sequence: TGTGCCAGCAGCTTGGCTGTGACAGTGGGCGAGACCCAGTACTTC.

The rearrangement links TRBV5-1 to TRBJ1-2; a weak D match, TRBD1 (5 bases). This CDR3 spans 14 amino acids. Germline V lookup: CDR1 SGHRS, CDR2 YFSETQ. The V and J ends lost 4 bases and 7 bases respectively, with 17 bases between them. DNA for the CDR3: TGCGCCAGCAGCCTGGATCGGCAGGGTGGTGGCTACACCTTC. Translation gives CASSLDRQGGGYTF.

The gene calls are TRBV28 and TRBJ1-5; perhaps TRBD1 as D (5 bases). This CDR3 region has 14 residues. From germline, CDR1 is MDHEN and CDR2 SYDVKM. Written as DNA, the CDR3 is TGTGGGACGGGGGGGGTGGAGGGCAATCAGCCCCAGCATTTT. The encoded protein is CGTGGVEGNQPQHF.

This chain joins TRBV2 and TRBJ2-3, with 8 positions matching TRBD1. CDR1 is SNHLY and CDR2 is FYNNEI in the germline V gene. The CDR3 is made up of 13 amino acids. V gave up 8 bases and J gave up 3 bases; unmatched junction bases: 4. This CDR3 reads CASSDRATDTQYF. CDR3 nucleotides: TGTGCCAGCTCGGACAGGGCTACAGATACGCAGTATTTT.

The chain employs TRBV11-2 and TRBJ2-5; 14 positions agree with TRBD2. CDR1 and CDR2 (germline): SGHAT, FQNNGV. After removal of 1 base from V and 5 bases from J, the junction contained 6 bases not matched to a gene. This CDR3 region has 17 residues. For the CDR3, the DNA is TGTGCCAGCAGCTTAGGACTAGCGGGGGGGCCCCGCGAGACCCAGTACTTC. Encoded protein: CASSLGLAGGPRETQYF.

This chain joins TRBV4-2 and TRBJ2-7; TRBD1 matches 9 bases. Germline CDR1 LGHNA, CDR2 YNFKEQ. The CDR3 covers 14 residues. The J segment lost 6 bases and the V segment lost 2 bases, leaving 5 bases of the junction unmatched. In DNA, the CDR3 is TGTGCCAGCAGCCAACCGGGACAGGGACCCGAGCAGTACTTC. Translated: CASSQPGQGPEQYF.

The chain recombines TRBV6-5 with TRBJ2-7, with 7 bases identical to TRBD1. Germline assignment: CDR1 MNHEY and CDR2 SVGAGI. Trimming at V came to 0 bases and at J to 4 bases, leaving 3 bases not matched to a gene. This CDR3 contains 14 residues. The CDR3 DNA is TGTGCCAGCAGTTACTCGAGGACAGGTTACGAGCAGTACTTC. Its translation is CASSYSRTGYEQYF.

The V gene is TRBV7-7, the J gene TRBJ2-7, with 11 bases that match TRBD2. Per the germline V gene, CDR1 is SSHAT and CDR2 is FNYEAQ (reference sequence). The junction had 3 bases not matched to a gene; V was cut back by 1 base and J by 4 bases. The CDR3 totals 15 residues. The CDR3 DNA reads as TGTGCCAGCAGCTTAGATGGGACTAGCGGATACGAGCAGTACTTC. Its protein product is CASSLDGTSGYEQYF. Using reference TRBV7-7 and TRBJ2-7 for the parts outside the CDR3, the full variable domain is GAGVSQSPRYKVTKRGQDVTLRCDPISSHATLYWYQQALGQGPEFLTYFNYEAQPDKSGLPSDRFSAERPEGSISTLTIQRTEQRDSAMYRCASSLDGTSGYEQYFGPGTRLTVT.

The V gene is TRBV28, the J gene TRBJ1-1, with TRBD1 matching 9 bases. The junction had 7 bases not matched to a gene; V was cut back by 5 bases and J by 3 bases. Germline V CDR1 and CDR2: MDHEN, SYDVKM. This CDR3 contains 15 residues. The CDR3 nucleotides read TGTGCCAGCAGTCTACAGGGGGCTTTGGACACTGAAGCTTTCTTT. As protein: CASSLQGALDTEAFF.